The entry below describes one TCR beta chain. The CDR3 contains 14 residues. Germline-derived CDR1 and CDR2 are MNHEY and SMNVEV (reference sequence). Deletions cut 1 base from V and 5 bases from J, with 11 bases between. Method: immunoSEQ multiplex PCR; TCRdb's copy keeps in-frame clones and lacks some. There are just under 350,000 clones in the sample; 88% occur only once, and 7.3% lies in the top ten. The record originates from a study of blood T cell repertoires in COVID-19. Study in general: PBMCs, B-cell-depleted T cells, or T cells were the source of the cDNA or gDNA that made up the material.

The sequence was collected from a woman aged 65 to 85 with COVID-19, enrolled during active disease. Sequencing used peripheral blood. The rearrangement joins TRBV27 to TRBJ2-5; D might be TRBD1 (5 bases). CDR3 coding DNA: TGTGCCAGCAGTTTATTCCAGGGCACGGAGACCCAGTACTTC. Protein sequence: CASSLFQGTETQYF.